Listed here are 4 T cell receptor beta chains from one sample, sequenced in a study of T cells in Graves' hyperthyroidism and ophthalmopathy. Using RNA transcripts as the source, TCR beta CDR3 regions were amplified. TCR CDR3 underwent first-round RT-PCR with the HTBI primer set. Each CDR3 protein gets one entry after TCRdb re-called the multiplex PCR reads with MiXCR. The table includes about 580,000 distinct CDR3 sequences, about 14% detected once. The specimen was blood. The receptors here all came from a woman aged 25 to 45 with Graves' hyperthyroidism that later progressed to Graves' ophthalmopathy.

This clonotype was detected many times. The rearrangement joins TRBV10-3 to TRBJ1-2; D call uncertain. Germline values: CDR1 ENHRY, CDR2 SYGVKD. The ends were cut back, 3 bases at V and 5 bases at J, with 13 bases in the middle. The CDR3 has 14 residues. The CDR3 nucleotides read TGTGCCATCAGTGACCAAATGAGAGAGTATGGCTACACCTTC. This translates into CAISDQMREYGYTF.

V gene TRBV18 combines with J gene TRBJ1-5; no definite D call. Trimming stripped 2 bases from V and 2 bases from J, with 4 bases between. Germline V gives CDR1 KGHSH, CDR2 LQKENI. The CDR3 sequence is 13 residues long. The DNA for the CDR3 is TGTGCCAGCTCACCAAGCGGCAATCAGCCCCAGCATTTT. It encodes CASSPSGNQPQHF.

J is TRBJ1-1 and V is TRBV7-9; D is perhaps TRBD1 (5 bases). The germline V gene encodes CDR1 SEHNR and CDR2 FQNEAQ (reference sequence). CDR3 length: 12 amino acids. Trimming removed 0 bases at V and 7 bases at J, with 6 bases between. Here the CDR3 DNA reads TGTGCCAGCAGCTTAGCGGGGGGTGAAGCTTTCTTT. It translates to CASSLAGGEAFF. The full variable domain, completed using reference TRBV7-9 and TRBJ1-1, is DTGVSQNPRHKITKRGQNVTFRCDPISEHNRLYWYRQTLGQGPEFLTYFQNEAQLEKSRLLSDRFSAERPKGSFSTLEIQRTEQGDSAMYLCASSLAGGEAFFGQGTRLTVV.

This clonotype was seen only a few times. V is TRBV14 and J is TRBJ2-3; no reliable D call. V dropped 1 base and J dropped 2 bases, with 10 bases sitting between them. Germline-derived CDR1 and CDR2 are SGHDN and FVKESK. The CDR3 is made up of 15 amino acids. CDR3 DNA: TGTGCCAGCAGCCAAGTAGCAGCCTTCACAGATACGCAGTATTTT. Protein product: CASSQVAAFTDTQYF.